This T cell receptor (beta chain) was identified in a study of T-cell reconstitution after alpha-beta-depleted transplantation in children. This clonotype was counted many times. Unique molecular identifiers were incorporated when the TCRbeta library was constructed. TCRdb re-called the PCR reads through MiXCR, storing one row per CDR3 protein. Of tens of thousands of distinct CDR3 sequences in the sample, roughly 5% were seen once. Germline CDR1 and CDR2: SGHRS and YFSETQ. Trimming took off 4 bases at V and 6 bases at J, with 16 bases between the two ends. CDR3 length: 15 amino acids. The TCR was taken from a boy under two years old who had a stem cell transplant for acute myeloid leukemia, so the T cells may come from the graft donor. This sample comprised PBMCs, mostly from graft donor cells, obtained 180 days after TCRalphabeta/CD19-depleted stem cell transplant. The chain recombines TRBV5-1 with TRBJ1-4; D not resolved. CDR3: CASSPGPTVDEKLFF. CDR3 bases: TGCGCCAGCAGCCCGGGCCCGACTGTGGATGAAAAACTGTTTTTT.